This T cell receptor beta chain was retrieved from a study of CD8 T cells in ankylosing spondylitis. Study-wide points: Characteristic of ankylosing spondylitis blood, it appeared, was a TCR beta motif comprising several highly homologous variants.

Generation of TCR beta libraries employed quantitative 5'-RACE incorporating molecular barcodes. TCRdb reprocessed the 5' RACE reads via MiXCR and lists one record per CDR3 protein. Of some 46,000 distinct CDR3 sequences listed, 11% are singletons. Germline values: CDR1 SNHLY, CDR2 FYNNEI. CDR3 length: 13 amino acids. Trimming took off 8 bases at V and 3 bases at J, with 13 bases between the two ends. This clonotype was counted at least ten times. The antigen is not known. This clonotype originated in a male donor with ankylosing spondylitis or in good health (not recorded which). The chain has TRBV2 and TRBJ1-2; TRBD1 is a possible D gene (6 bases). Sequenced material: blood, either unsorted or a sorted T cell fraction (not recorded which). The CDR3 loop reads CASLREGDYGYTF. The CDR3 nucleotides read TGTGCCAGCCTGCGGGAGGGGGACTATGGCTACACCTTC.